Listed below are T cell receptor beta chains from one sample, sequenced in a study of beta chain features in type 1 diabetes. Sequenced by immunoSEQ multiplex PCR; TCRdb stores in-frame clones only, minus some. The sample has 140,000 or so clones, about 8.7% seen once. Material for sequencing was central memory CD4+ T cells from blood. These receptors all come from a man aged 18 to 30 in good health. Each CDR3 is given with its conserved first and last residue. A D gene is named only where the DNA matches it firmly. The size of a clone is reported for some rows only, either as once, few or many, or as a class for expanded clones.

>TRBD2|-|TRBV5-1|TRBJ2-1
TGCGCCAGCCATAGCGGGGGAACCTACAATGAGCAGTTCTTC
CASHSGGTYNEQFF
>-|-|TRBV2|TRBJ2-3
TGTGCCAGCAGTGAAGCTGGGGGCACGTCGGATACGCAGTATTTT
CASSEAGGTSDTQYF
>TRBD1|-|TRBV5-1|TRBJ2-1
TGCGCCAGCAGCCAACAGGGGACAGGGGTGCGGTCTGAGCAGTTCTTC
CASSQQGTGVRSEQFF
>-|few|TRBV6-5|TRBJ2-3
TGTGCCAGCAGTTACGCTAGGGGGGGAACGCAGTATTTT
CASSYARGGTQYF
>TRBD1|many|TRBV7-9|TRBJ1-5
TGTGCCAGCAGTCGATCAAGGACAGGGCATCAGCCCCAGCATTTT
CASSRSRTGHQPQHF
>-|-|TRBV7-8|TRBJ2-7
TGTGCCAGCAGCTTAGACAGGGCCTCCTACGAGCAGTACTTC
CASSLDRASYEQYF
>TRBD2|many|TRBV30|TRBJ2-1
TGTGCCTGGAGTTTCACGACTAGCGGGGGGACTGAGCAGTTCTTC
CAWSFTTSGGTEQFF
>TRBD1|few|TRBV5-1|TRBJ2-2
TGCGCCAGCAGCGCCGGACAGGGGGCCGTCGACACCGGGGAGCTGTTTTTT
CASSAGQGAVDTGELFF
>TRBD1|few|TRBV19|TRBJ1-2
TGTGCCAGTAGTAACCCGGGGGGCAGGGGGCCGCTCTATGGCTACACCTTC
CASSNPGGRGPLYGYTF
>-|few|TRBV5-1|TRBJ2-1
TGCGCCAGCAGCTTGGGAGTGAAAAGCTCCTACAATGAGCAGTTCTTC
CASSLGVKSSYNEQFF
>TRBD2|-|TRBV6-1|TRBJ2-1
TGTGCCAGCAGTGATACGCTAGCGGGGGGGCATGAGCAGTTCTTC
CASSDTLAGGHEQFF
>-|-|TRBV6-5|TRBJ1-2
TGTGCCAGCAGAACCAGGGACTATGGCTACACCTTC
CASRTRDYGYTF
>TRBD1|-|TRBV30|TRBJ1-6
TGTGCCTGGAGGCCAACAGGGGGGGAGACACCCCTCCACTTT
CAWRPTGGETPLHF
>-|many|TRBV5-4|TRBJ2-2
TGTGCCAGCAGCCCGAGGAACACCGGGGAGCTGTTTTTT
CASSPRNTGELFF
>-|many|TRBV4-3|TRBJ1-6
TGCGCCAGCAGCCACCAGGGGCTTAATTCACCCCTCCACTTT
CASSHQGLNSPLHF
>-|-|TRBV11-1|TRBJ2-2
TGTGCCAGCAGCCCTCAGGGTTCTTTCGGCACCGGGGAGCTGTTTTTT
CASSPQGSFGTGELFF
>-|-|TRBV25-1|TRBJ1-1
TGTGCCAGCAGTGAATACCGGGGGACGGAAGCTTTCTTT
CASSEYRGTEAFF
>TRBD1|few|TRBV14|TRBJ2-3
TGTGCCAGCAGCCTCCGGACAGGGCCGTTAAGGGATACGCAGTATTTT
CASSLRTGPLRDTQYF
>-|many|TRBV14|TRBJ2-1
TGTGCCAGCAGCCCGTTGGAGAGGAGGGTCCGTGAGCAGTTCTTC
CASSPLERRVREQFF
>-|-|TRBV4-2|TRBJ2-4
TGTGCCAGCAGCCAAGAAGAGGGCAAAAACATTCAGTACTTC
CASSQEEGKNIQYF
>TRBD1|few|TRBV6-5|TRBJ2-7
TGTGCCAGCAGGTGGGACAGGTCCTCCTACGAGCAGTACTTC
CASRWDRSSYEQYF
>-|few|TRBV6-6|TRBJ1-2
TGTGCCAGCAGTGGCACATCCTATGGCTACACCTTC
CASSGTSYGYTF
>TRBD1|-|TRBV25-1|TRBJ1-2
TGTGCCAGCAGTGGAACAGGGGGCGTCTATGGCTACACCTTC
CASSGTGGVYGYTF
>-|many|TRBV28|TRBJ1-2
TGTGCCAGCAGTTTATCAGGGAATGGCTACACCTTC
CASSLSGNGYTF
>-|-|TRBV27|TRBJ1-6
TGTGCCAGCAGTTGGGGGGGAACAGGATCCTACCACTTT
CASSWGGTGSYHF
>TRBD1|few|TRBV7-2|TRBJ1-6
TGTGCCAGCAGCTTAATGGGACAGCATAATTCACCCCTCCACTTT
CASSLMGQHNSPLHF
>-|many|TRBV7-2|TRBJ2-1
TGTGCCAGCAGCTTTCCTCCGACGGGGGACAATGAGCAGTTCTTC
CASSFPPTGDNEQFF
>-|few|TRBV7-6|TRBJ1-3
TGTGCCAGCAGCTTAGTGGGGCCTAACTCTGGAAACACCATATATTTT
CASSLVGPNSGNTIYF
>TRBD2|once|TRBV5-1|TRBJ2-3
TGCGCCAGCAGCTTCGAGCGGGGGGGGGTCACAGATACGCAGTATTTT
CASSFERGGVTDTQYF
>TRBD1|-|TRBV6-6|TRBJ1-2
TGTGCCAGCAGTCCCCGGGACAGGGCATATGGCTACACCTTC
CASSPRDRAYGYTF
>-|many|TRBV18|TRBJ1-3
TGTGCCAGCTCAACGACAGCTAGTGGAAACACCATATATTTT
CASSTTASGNTIYF
>TRBD2|few|TRBV19|TRBJ2-7
TGTGCCAGTAGTAGGGGGACTAGCGGAACCTACTACGAGCAGTACTTC
CASSRGTSGTYYEQYF
>-|-|TRBV15|TRBJ2-5
TGTGCCACCAGCATGGGTGGGGGCCTCCAAGAGACCCAGTACTTC
CATSMGGGLQETQYF
>TRBD1|-|TRBV6-6|TRBJ1-1
TGTGCCAGCAGTTTTCCGTACAGGGGTGAGAACACTGAAGCTTTCTTT
CASSFPYRGENTEAFF
>-|-|TRBV6-6|TRBJ1-2
TGTGCCAGCAGTTCACAGGGAGTTGGTGGCTACACCTTC
CASSSQGVGGYTF
>TRBD1|few|TRBV5-5|TRBJ1-5
TGTGCCAGCAGCTTGGAGAAAGGGGGCTCGGGTCAGCCCCAGCATTTT
CASSLEKGGSGQPQHF
>TRBD1|few|TRBV6-5|TRBJ1-3
TGTGCCAGCAGGCCTCAGGGGGCGTCTGGAAACACCATATATTTT
CASRPQGASGNTIYF